This is a list of T cell receptor beta chains from one sample in a study of identical twins. TCRdb called the 5' RACE reads again in MiXCR, with one record for every CDR3 protein. The repertoire consists of 420,000 or so distinct CDR3 sequences, with less than 20% occurring once and the leading ten covering approximately 12%. The source material was naive T cells sorted from blood. The origin of the receptors is a man aged 50 to 60 in good health. The CDR3 runs from the conserved cysteine through the conserved F or W. The order of the fields is CDR3 DNA, CDR3 protein, clone size, D gene, J gene, V gene. A D gene is named only where the DNA matches it firmly. Size is stated for part of the rows, as once, few or many counts, or as a class when the clone is expanded.

cdr3_nt: TGTGCCAGCAGCCAAAGGGGGACTATTTACAATGAGCAGTTCTTC
cdr3_aa: CASSQRGTIYNEQFF
clone_size: -
d_call: -
j_call: TRBJ2-1
v_call: TRBV3-1

cdr3_nt: TGTGCCAGCAGCTTGAGGGGGACAGGGGTTAACGAGCAGTACTTC
cdr3_aa: CASSLRGTGVNEQYF
clone_size: once
d_call: TRBD1
j_call: TRBJ2-7
v_call: TRBV7-6

cdr3_nt: TGTGCCAGCAGCTTGGATGGGACACTAACCTACGAGCAGTACTTC
cdr3_aa: CASSLDGTLTYEQYF
clone_size: -
d_call: -
j_call: TRBJ2-7
v_call: TRBV5-5

cdr3_nt: TGTGCCAGCAGCTTATTACACAGGACAGGCTATGGCTACACCTTC
cdr3_aa: CASSLLHRTGYGYTF
clone_size: many
d_call: TRBD1
j_call: TRBJ1-2
v_call: TRBV11-2

cdr3_nt: TGTGCCAGCAGCGCCGACGTAAAGATGAACACTGAAGCTTTCTTT
cdr3_aa: CASSADVKMNTEAFF
clone_size: -
d_call: -
j_call: TRBJ1-1
v_call: TRBV9

cdr3_nt: TGTGCCAGCAGCTTTAGGTTGGGCAGCTCCTACAATGAGCAGTTCTTC
cdr3_aa: CASSFRLGSSYNEQFF
clone_size: few
d_call: -
j_call: TRBJ2-1
v_call: TRBV7-6

cdr3_nt: TGCAGCGTTGGCCTTAGGGTAGGACGGGAGGGCGAGCAGTACTTC
cdr3_aa: CSVGLRVGREGEQYF
clone_size: few
d_call: TRBD2
j_call: TRBJ2-7
v_call: TRBV29-1

cdr3_nt: TGTGCCAGCAGTTTTAGGCAGCTCAACGAGCAGTACTTC
cdr3_aa: CASSFRQLNEQYF
clone_size: many
d_call: -
j_call: TRBJ2-7
v_call: TRBV12-3/TRBV12-4

cdr3_nt: TGTGCCAGCAGCTCAGGGACAGGTTTATACACCGGGGAGCTGTTTTTT
cdr3_aa: CASSSGTGLYTGELFF
clone_size: -
d_call: TRBD1
j_call: TRBJ2-2
v_call: TRBV9

cdr3_nt: TGTGCCAGCAGTCCCTGGACAGGGATGGACTATGGCTACACCTTC
cdr3_aa: CASSPWTGMDYGYTF
clone_size: many
d_call: TRBD1
j_call: TRBJ1-2
v_call: TRBV27

cdr3_nt: TGCAGTGCCCCCCGCGGAGGCTCCTACAATGAGCAGTTCTTC
cdr3_aa: CSAPRGGSYNEQFF
clone_size: many
d_call: -
j_call: TRBJ2-1
v_call: TRBV20-1

cdr3_nt: TGCAGTGCTAGAGATGTAGCGGGGGGGTTTCAAGAGACCCAGTACTTC
cdr3_aa: CSARDVAGGFQETQYF
clone_size: -
d_call: TRBD2
j_call: TRBJ2-5
v_call: TRBV20-1

cdr3_nt: TGTGCCAGCAGCCAAGATTCCGTGGGACTCTCACCCCTCCACTTT
cdr3_aa: CASSQDSVGLSPLHF
clone_size: -
d_call: -
j_call: TRBJ1-6
v_call: TRBV4-2

cdr3_nt: TGCGCCAGCAGCCAAGATCCCTTGACTACTCTCTCCTACAATGAGCAGTTCTTC
cdr3_aa: CASSQDPLTTLSYNEQFF
clone_size: many
d_call: -
j_call: TRBJ2-1
v_call: TRBV4-3

cdr3_nt: TGTGCCAGCAGCTTAAGAATCTCGGGACAGGGGGCGCGGGGCTACACCTTC
cdr3_aa: CASSLRISGQGARGYTF
clone_size: few
d_call: TRBD1
j_call: TRBJ1-2
v_call: TRBV13

cdr3_nt: TGTGCCAGCAGCCAAGAAGACTATTCAAACAATGAGCAGTTCTTC
cdr3_aa: CASSQEDYSNNEQFF
clone_size: many
d_call: -
j_call: TRBJ2-1
v_call: TRBV4-2

cdr3_nt: TGTGCCAGCAGTTTACTTGCTAGCGGGAACTACGAGCAGTACTTC
cdr3_aa: CASSLLASGNYEQYF
clone_size: -
d_call: TRBD2
j_call: TRBJ2-7
v_call: TRBV27

cdr3_nt: TGTGCCATCAGTGATATTCCGGGCGGGAGCTCCTACAATGAGCAGTTCTTC
cdr3_aa: CAISDIPGGSSYNEQFF
clone_size: -
d_call: TRBD2
j_call: TRBJ2-1
v_call: TRBV10-3

cdr3_nt: TGTGCCAGCAGCCCGACAACTACGCAGTATTTT
cdr3_aa: CASSPTTTQYF
clone_size: many
d_call: -
j_call: TRBJ2-3
v_call: TRBV7-9

cdr3_nt: TGCGCCAGCAGCCCCCGGGACAGAGTCTACGAGCAGTACTTC
cdr3_aa: CASSPRDRVYEQYF
clone_size: many
d_call: TRBD1
j_call: TRBJ2-7
v_call: TRBV5-1

cdr3_nt: TGTGCCAGCAGTCCTGGGCCCGTTAACTCACCCCTCCACTTT
cdr3_aa: CASSPGPVNSPLHF
clone_size: -
d_call: -
j_call: TRBJ1-6
v_call: TRBV12-3/TRBV12-4

cdr3_nt: TGTGCCAGCAGTTTAGCGACTAGCGGCTCCTACGAGCAGTACTTC
cdr3_aa: CASSLATSGSYEQYF
clone_size: few
d_call: TRBD2
j_call: TRBJ2-7
v_call: TRBV28

cdr3_nt: TGCAGTGCTAGCCCAGCGGGAGGGCTTGAGCAGTTCTTC
cdr3_aa: CSASPAGGLEQFF
clone_size: many
d_call: TRBD2
j_call: TRBJ2-1
v_call: TRBV20-1

cdr3_nt: TGCAGTGCCTACCTGGGACAGAGAAGGATGAACCGCAATGAGCAGTTCTTC
cdr3_aa: CSAYLGQRRMNRNEQFF
clone_size: many
d_call: TRBD1
j_call: TRBJ2-1
v_call: TRBV20-1

cdr3_nt: TGTGCCAGCAGCCTAGGGACTGACCGAAATTCACCCCTCCACTTT
cdr3_aa: CASSLGTDRNSPLHF
clone_size: few
d_call: -
j_call: TRBJ1-6
v_call: TRBV4-2

cdr3_nt: TGTGCCAACCAAACTGGGACAGCGAACTCCTACGAGCAGTACTTC
cdr3_aa: CANQTGTANSYEQYF
clone_size: -
d_call: TRBD1
j_call: TRBJ2-7
v_call: TRBV6-2/TRBV6-3

cdr3_nt: TGTGCCAGCAGAGTAGCGGGGACCACCACCGGGGAGCTGTTTTTT
cdr3_aa: CASRVAGTTTGELFF
clone_size: many
d_call: TRBD2
j_call: TRBJ2-2
v_call: TRBV6-1

cdr3_nt: TGCAGTGCTAGTCGTGGGGACAGGGTGGGGACCCAGTACTTC
cdr3_aa: CSASRGDRVGTQYF
clone_size: -
d_call: TRBD1
j_call: TRBJ2-5
v_call: TRBV20-1

cdr3_nt: TGCGCCAGCAGTATATGGGACAGGAACTACGAGCAGTACTTC
cdr3_aa: CASSIWDRNYEQYF
clone_size: -
d_call: TRBD1
j_call: TRBJ2-7
v_call: TRBV5-1

cdr3_nt: TGTGCCAGCACGATGGAGGTTCCAAGCACAGATACGCAGTATTTT
cdr3_aa: CASTMEVPSTDTQYF
clone_size: many
d_call: -
j_call: TRBJ2-3
v_call: TRBV6-2/TRBV6-3

cdr3_nt: TGCAGCGTTGAGGGACATCTGATGAACACTGAAGCTTTCTTT
cdr3_aa: CSVEGHLMNTEAFF
clone_size: -
d_call: -
j_call: TRBJ1-1
v_call: TRBV29-1

cdr3_nt: TGTGCCAGCAGCAAAGGTGGCAGAATTATGGTGGTCTCCTACGAGCAGTACTTC
cdr3_aa: CASSKGGRIMVVSYEQYF
clone_size: -
d_call: -
j_call: TRBJ2-7
v_call: TRBV21-1

cdr3_nt: TGTGCCAGCAGAATCGACAGGGCGGGCTACGAGCAGTACTTC
cdr3_aa: CASRIDRAGYEQYF
clone_size: few
d_call: TRBD1
j_call: TRBJ2-7
v_call: TRBV6-2/TRBV6-3

cdr3_nt: TGCAGTGCTAGTTATACAGGGAGTTCCGAAAAACTGTTTTTT
cdr3_aa: CSASYTGSSEKLFF
clone_size: few
d_call: -
j_call: TRBJ1-4
v_call: TRBV20-1

cdr3_nt: TGCAGTGCTACTGGACAGGGGTTCGCCTACGAGCAGTACTTC
cdr3_aa: CSATGQGFAYEQYF
clone_size: many
d_call: TRBD1
j_call: TRBJ2-7
v_call: TRBV20-1

cdr3_nt: TGCGCCAGCAGCACTCAGGGGACTAGCGGGGGCGGTGAGCAGTTCTTC
cdr3_aa: CASSTQGTSGGGEQFF
clone_size: many
d_call: TRBD2
j_call: TRBJ2-1
v_call: TRBV5-1